The entry below gives a single T cell receptor beta chain sequence along with its context. The specificity of this receptor is unknown. Base qualities are missing; no much larger clone stands one base away. TCRbeta CDR3 regions were amplified from genomic DNA using the immunoSEQ Assay, a bias-controlled multiplex PCR. The study's processing was this. Within the assay, amplification of reference gene primers was used to estimate how many nucleated cells each sample contained. To quantify the absolute abundance of each unique TCRbeta CDR3 rearrangement, sequence reads were collapsed and filtered. For each sample, productive Simpson clonality was calculated by taking the square root of Simpson's diversity index across productive rearrangements. TCRdb retrieved this table from immuneACCESS and kept in-frame rearrangements only. Not all clones are present; in checked studies, unresolved V genes account for under half, and no reason is known for the remainder. Clone size and the V and J calls come from that table; the DNA yielded D and trimming. The sample table records under 150,000 clones; more than 70% of these occur just once. 5.9% of the sample is taken by the ten largest.

The sample is drawn from a study of blood T cell repertoires in COVID-19 (dated by TCRdb to 2018 to 2020). Background for the entire study: The collaborator samples originated in the United States, Italy and Spain and spanned the acute and convalescent phases of COVID-19. The material from the prospective study consisted of cDNA or gDNA derived from T cells, B-cell-depleted T cells, or PBMCs. Subjects who had been exposed to COVID-19, were actively infected with it, or had recovered from it provided the deeply sampled blood TCRbeta repertoires that made up the dataset. A freely available public database, intended as a resource for researchers studying the immune response to SARS-CoV-2, is where the repertoires were released. Samples came from the ongoing ImmuneRACE study (first 160 participants) plus 1,254 subjects from 6 global collaborators. A de-identified subject ID, COVID-19 status, age in years and sex were almost always included in the sample metadata. Where available, HLA class I and class II types were taken from metadata supplied by the sample provider and were not determined by assay-based typing.

Paper-wide results and their limitations: Clinical and demographic metadata were provided uncurated, with the amount varying by source and participant.

The collaborating institutions used their own protocols to collect whole blood in K2EDTA tubes. For TCRbeta analysis, collaborators shipped samples in one of three forms: frozen whole blood, isolated PBMCs, or DNA extracted from either of those sample types. Taken from cysteine to phenylalanine, the CDR3 has 14 residues. Only the CDR3 region is kept as DNA, spanning 42 bases read in frame from base 1. CDR1 and CDR2 were assigned from the germline V gene as MGHRA and YSYEKL. V drops 5 bases and J drops 5 bases, leaving 16 bases in between. Sequenced input: peripheral blood. This receptor was identified in a man older than 75 with active or convalescent COVID-19. The sequence links TRBV4-1 to TRBJ2-7; no D gene can be assigned with confidence. The CDR3 protein: CASSYTPVVNEQYF. The nucleotide sequence reads as follows: TGCGCCAGCAGCTATACCCCGGTCGTGAACGAGCAGTACTTC.